In its sample, the clone carrying this T cell receptor (beta chain) was seen once. No antigen is known for it. Both 60 Vbeta primers and 13 Jbeta primers went into the PCR. Authors' data handling: Later reanalysis found around 80 million unique TCR beta chains, about 10 million of them shared. Using immunoSEQ multiplex PCR, the repertoire was profiled, and TCRdb retains in-frame clones only, with some absent. D and trimming come from the DNA, and the V and J calls and clone size come from that table. The sample includes around 100,000 clones, 75% to 90% of them seen just once. The data were obtained in a study of cytomegalovirus exposure and HLA in healthy donors. Findings and limits, study-wide: Available immune exposure information covered CMV serostatus only. The classifier, whose performance was assessed in both the original and validation cohorts, reportedly diagnosed cytomegalovirus status with high specificity and sensitivity.

Germline V lookup: CDR1 PRHDT, CDR2 FYEKMQ (reference sequence). The germline V and J ends were trimmed by 1 base and 8 bases, with 14 bases remaining between them. The CDR3 is 14 amino acids. V and J are TRBV13 and TRBJ1-2; tentatively, D is TRBD1 (5 bases). Source material: PBMCs. This clonotype was obtained from a man aged 25 to 45 in good health and CMV-seronegative. CDR3 nucleotides: TGTGCCAGCAGCTTAGAAGGGGCCCTGTGGGGCTACACCTTC. Residues: CASSLEGALWGYTF.